Listed below are T cell receptor beta chains from one sample, sequenced in a study of blood T cell repertoires in COVID-19. Sequencing was performed with immunoSEQ multiplex PCR; in TCRdb, only in-frame clones are kept and a portion is missing. The sample lists some 89,000 clones, 81% seen once, with about 4.3% in the top ten. Sequenced material: peripheral blood. These receptors all stem from a man aged 55 to 70 with acute or convalescent COVID-19. Both conserved end residues are part of each CDR3. The D gene is left open where the match is weak. Size tells how often a clone was seen (once, few, many) or the class of an expanded clone, and some rows leave it out.

D gene,J gene,clone size,V gene,CDR3 protein,CDR3 DNA
TRBD2,TRBJ2-1,.,TRBV24-1,CATTSGRSNNEQFF,TGTGCCACCACTAGCGGGAGGTCCAACAATGAGCAGTTCTTC
TRBD2,TRBJ2-1,few,TRBV19,CASSFASGTSGKLRSYNEQFF,TGTGCCAGTAGCTTTGCGTCCGGGACTAGCGGGAAGTTGAGGTCCTACAATGAGCAGTTCTTC
.,TRBJ2-2,.,TRBV29-1,CSARSGQLNTGELFF,TGCAGCGCCCGGAGCGGACAGCTGAACACCGGGGAGCTGTTTTTT
.,TRBJ2-7,.,TRBV9,CASSPEPSSYEQYF,TGTGCCAGCAGCCCTGAGCCTTCTTCCTACGAGCAGTACTTC
.,TRBJ2-7,.,TRBV5-1,CASSLVWTDSHEQYF,TGCGCCAGCAGCTTGGTTTGGACAGACTCCCACGAGCAGTACTTC
.,TRBJ1-2,.,TRBV6-6,CASSYLDSYGYTF,TGTGCCAGCAGTTACCTGGACAGCTATGGCTACACCTTC
.,TRBJ1-2,.,TRBV9,CASSEGLTNYGYTF,TGTGCCAGCAGCGAGGGACTGACTAACTATGGCTACACCTTC
.,TRBJ2-7,.,TRBV11-2,CASSLRGYEQYF,TGTGCCAGCAGCTTAAGGGGCTACGAGCAGTACTTC
.,TRBJ2-1,.,TRBV4-1,CASSPRTNSYNEQFF,TGCGCCAGCAGCCCACGGACAAACTCCTACAATGAGCAGTTCTTC
TRBD2,TRBJ2-1,.,TRBV11-2,CASSLYGGDNEQFF,TGTGCCAGCAGCTTATACGGGGGGGACAATGAGCAGTTCTTC
TRBD1,TRBJ2-3,.,TRBV2,CASRQGARGIDTQYF,TGTGCCAGCAGACAGGGGGCGCGAGGAATAGATACGCAGTATTTT
.,TRBJ2-3,.,TRBV5-4,CASSLEQGTDTQYF,TGTGCCAGCAGCTTGGAACAGGGCACAGATACGCAGTATTTT
TRBD1,TRBJ2-1,.,TRBV10-2,CASMAWDRGGNEQFF,TGCGCCAGCATGGCTTGGGACAGGGGCGGGAATGAGCAGTTCTTC
TRBD1,TRBJ1-6,.,TRBV9,CASSGTGNNSPLHF,TGTGCCAGCAGCGGGACAGGGAATAATTCACCCCTCCACTTT
.,TRBJ2-7,.,TRBV5-1,CASSFVTPPYEQYF,TGCGCCAGCAGCTTTGTTACACCACCCTACGAGCAGTACTTC
.,TRBJ1-3,.,TRBV5-1,CASSLNGGATNTIYF,TGCGCCAGCAGCTTGAACGGGGGAGCGACGAACACCATATATTTT
.,TRBJ2-4,.,TRBV4-2,CASSRDLAVLAKNIQYF,TGTGCCAGCAGCCGAGACTTAGCGGTTCTAGCCAAAAACATTCAGTACTTC
TRBD2,TRBJ2-1,few,TRBV28,CASNSLAGGENEQFF,TGTGCCAGCAATTCACTAGCGGGAGGGGAGAATGAGCAGTTCTTC
.,TRBJ1-3,.,TRBV7-6,CASSLMSGSGNTIYF,TGTGCCAGCAGCTTAATGTCCGGCTCTGGAAACACCATATATTTT
TRBD1,TRBJ1-5,.,TRBV7-2,CASRLTGTGDQPQHF,TGTGCCAGCAGGTTAACCGGGACAGGGGATCAGCCCCAGCATTTT
.,TRBJ1-2,.,TRBV7-3,CASSLLPSGDGYTF,TGTGCCAGCAGCTTATTGCCTTCGGGGGATGGCTACACCTTC
TRBD1,TRBJ2-5,few,TRBV2,CASSFRDSGEETQYF,TGTGCCAGCAGTTTCCGGGACAGCGGTGAAGAGACCCAGTACTTC
TRBD2,TRBJ2-1,.,TRBV24-1,CATSAGTSGIRSEQFF,TGTGCCACCAGTGCCGGGACTAGCGGGATCCGTTCTGAGCAGTTCTTC
.,TRBJ1-1,.,TRBV7-2,CASRPGSGTEAFF,TGTGCCAGCAGACCAGGGTCCGGCACTGAAGCTTTCTTT
TRBD2,TRBJ2-5,once,TRBV7-6,CASSIGLAGGFQETQYF,TGTGCCAGCAGCATCGGACTAGCGGGAGGGTTCCAAGAGACCCAGTACTTC
TRBD1,TRBJ1-3,.,TRBV9,CASSVGQSSGNTIYF,TGTGCCAGCAGCGTGGGACAGAGCTCTGGAAACACCATATATTTT
TRBD1,TRBJ1-4,.,TRBV5-1,CASSSTGGVANEKLFF,TGCGCCAGCAGCTCAACAGGGGGCGTAGCTAATGAAAAACTGTTTTTT
TRBD1,TRBJ2-5,once,TRBV27,CASSLSGTGYLRETQYF,TGTGCCAGCAGCCTTTCCGGGACAGGGTACCTCCGAGAGACCCAGTACTTC
TRBD1,TRBJ2-7,.,TRBV25-1,CASSPGQGSYEQYF,TGTGCCAGCAGTCCGGGACAGGGGTCCTACGAGCAGTACTTC
.,TRBJ1-5,.,TRBV6-2/TRBV6-3,CASSYWSQPNQPQHF,TGTGCCAGCAGTTACTGGAGTCAGCCTAATCAGCCCCAGCATTTT
.,TRBJ2-1,few,TRBV24-1,CATSAGGPTYNEQFF,TGTGCCACCAGTGCCGGGGGGCCAACCTACAATGAGCAGTTCTTC
TRBD2,TRBJ2-7,.,TRBV7-9,CASSLASSGSFEEQYF,TGTGCCAGCAGCTTAGCGTCTAGCGGGAGTTTCGAAGAGCAGTACTTC
TRBD2,TRBJ2-3,few,TRBV7-2,CASSLVRRGEGTDTQYF,TGTGCCAGCAGCTTAGTCCGCCGGGGGGAGGGCACAGATACGCAGTATTTT
.,TRBJ1-3,.,TRBV11-1,CASSHDRGNTIYF,TGTGCCAGCAGCCACGACAGGGGAAACACCATATATTTT
TRBD1,TRBJ1-6,.,TRBV7-8,CASSPLAGQVDSPLHF,TGTGCCAGCAGCCCCCTCGCGGGACAGGTCGACTCACCCCTCCACTTT
TRBD1,TRBJ1-3,.,TRBV15,CASAKTGQGGNTIYF,TGTGCCTCCGCCAAGACGGGACAGGGGGGAAACACCATATATTTT
.,TRBJ2-7,.,TRBV2,CASKWVYKEDEQYF,TGTGCCAGCAAGTGGGTATATAAGGAGGACGAGCAGTACTTC
TRBD1,TRBJ2-1,.,TRBV9,CASSVGGRGGLNEQFF,TGTGCCAGCAGCGTAGGAGGTCGAGGGGGCTTGAATGAGCAGTTCTTC
.,TRBJ2-7,.,TRBV11-3,CASSLRDEQYF,TGTGCCAGCAGCTTGCGGGACGAGCAGTACTTC
.,TRBJ1-3,few,TRBV14,CASSQALTLLGNTIYF,TGTGCCAGCAGCCAAGCCCTTACATTGCTCGGAAACACCATATATTTT
.,TRBJ1-5,.,TRBV7-2,CASSLDSINQPQHF,TGTGCCAGCAGCTTGGACAGCATAAATCAGCCCCAGCATTTT
.,TRBJ2-6,.,TRBV10-3,CAISAGFGANVLTF,TGTGCCATCAGTGCGGGATTCGGGGCCAACGTCCTGACTTTC
TRBD1,TRBJ1-1,.,TRBV18,CASSPTGQEGTEAFF,TGTGCCAGCTCACCCACAGGACAGGAGGGGACTGAAGCTTTCTTT
.,TRBJ1-2,.,TRBV6-6,CASSLKTALLNYGYTF,TGTGCCAGCAGCCTAAAGACAGCACTCTTAAACTATGGCTACACCTTC
TRBD1,TRBJ1-2,few,TRBV6-5,CASSWGQGGGYTF,TGTGCCAGCAGTTGGGGACAGGGTGGTGGCTACACCTTC
TRBD1,TRBJ2-7,.,TRBV18,CASSPVRTGDYEQYF,TGTGCCAGCTCACCAGTTAGGACAGGGGACTACGAGCAGTACTTC
.,TRBJ2-5,.,TRBV27,CASSLRFQETQYF,TGTGCCAGCAGTCTCAGATTCCAAGAGACCCAGTACTTC
.,TRBJ1-1,.,TRBV2,CASSESGFEAFF,TGTGCCAGCAGTGAATCGGGGTTTGAAGCTTTCTTT
.,TRBJ1-5,.,TRBV10-3,CAISESRGGQPQHF,TGTGCCATCAGTGAGTCACGGGGAGGTCAGCCCCAGCATTTT
.,TRBJ1-2,.,TRBV7-9,CASSLVGQGDIYGYTF,TGTGCCAGCAGCTTAGTTGGGCAGGGTGATATCTATGGCTACACCTTC
TRBD1,TRBJ1-2,.,TRBV28,CASSLWTGTGNYGYTF,TGTGCCAGCAGTTTATGGACCGGGACAGGGAACTATGGCTACACCTTC
TRBD2,TRBJ2-4,.,TRBV3-1/TRBV3-2,CASSQEGLGGSIQYF,TGTGCCAGCAGCCAAGAAGGGTTGGGAGGGAGCATTCAGTACTTC
.,TRBJ2-2,once,TRBV10-3,CAIGDIYTGELFF,TGTGCCATCGGGGACATCTACACCGGGGAGCTGTTTTTT
TRBD1,TRBJ1-1,.,TRBV7-2,CASSPRGRITEAFF,TGTGCCAGCAGCCCTAGGGGGCGAATCACTGAAGCTTTCTTT
.,TRBJ1-2,.,TRBV27,CASSRQNNYGYTF,TGTGCCAGCAGCCGACAGAATAACTATGGCTACACCTTC
.,TRBJ2-7,.,TRBV21-1,CASTKHRDSDSSYEQYF,TGTGCCAGCACTAAACACCGGGACTCCGACTCCTCCTACGAGCAGTACTTC
.,TRBJ2-7,.,TRBV2,CASSEGEYEQYF,TGTGCCAGCAGTGAAGGGGAGTACGAGCAGTACTTC
.,TRBJ1-2,.,TRBV18,CASSPQYRSNYGYTF,TGTGCCAGCTCACCACAATATAGATCTAACTATGGCTACACCTTC
TRBD1,TRBJ2-6,.,TRBV6-6,CASSRADRGLAGANVLTF,TGTGCCAGCAGTCGGGCGGACAGGGGGCTAGCTGGGGCCAACGTCCTGACTTTC
.,TRBJ1-1,.,TRBV12-5,CASGLVRGPEAFF,TGTGCTAGTGGTTTGGTACGGGGTCCAGAAGCTTTCTTT